This paragraph covers one T cell receptor (beta chain) sequence. The data belong to a study of blood T cell repertoires in COVID-19. Study-level background: Nucleic acid was either cDNA or gDNA, and it came from T cells, B-cell-depleted T cells, or PBMCs.

The table came from immunoSEQ multiplex PCR; TCRdb's copy has only in-frame clones and leaves some out. The sample lists roughly 73,000 clones, roughly 88% occurring once. Germline assignment: CDR1 MNHEY and CDR2 SVGAGI. CDR3 length: 13 amino acids. V lost 7 bases, J lost 7 bases, and 16 bases lay in between. Sequences were obtained from peripheral blood. The TCR sequence derives from a man between 65 and 85 years old with active or convalescent COVID-19. The chain couples TRBV6-5 to TRBJ1-2; a possible D gene is TRBD1 (5 bases). CDR3 sequence: CASMEQEVRGYTF. The CDR3 bases are TGTGCCAGCATGGAACAGGAAGTTCGTGGCTACACCTTC.